These 29 T cell receptor beta chains were all obtained from the same sample, sequenced in a study of blood T cell repertoires in COVID-19. TCRdb's copy holds only in-frame clones and misses some; the assay was immunoSEQ multiplex PCR. The sample carries tens of thousands of clones, approximately 83% recorded once. The sequencing input was peripheral blood. The receptors were gathered from a woman aged 60-70 years with acute or convalescent COVID-19.

CDR3 sequence (DNA): TGCACCAGCAGCGACGGGACTAGCCAAGAGACCCAGTACTTC. Amino acid sequence: CTSSDGTSQETQYF. J is TRBJ2-5 and V is TRBV1; the table's TRBD2 call for D was not verified on the DNA. TRBV1 represents a pseudogene. The CDR3 has 14 residues.

The chain employs TRBV5-1 and TRBJ2-2, with 7 bases lining up with TRBD2. Trimming at V came to 4 bases and at J to 0 bases, leaving 6 bases not matched to a gene. This CDR3 region has 16 residues. Germline V CDR1 and CDR2: SGHRS, YFSETQ. The DNA for the CDR3 is TGCGCCAGCAGCCAACGCGGGACTACGAACACCGGGGAGCTGTTTTTT. Protein: CASSQRGTTNTGELFF.

The chain uses TRBV11-2 and TRBJ2-1, with TRBD1 matching over 8 bases. CDR3 length equals 12 residues. J lost 8 bases, V lost 11 bases, and 8 bases had no gene match. In germline, CDR1 is SGHAT, CDR2 FQNNGV. CDR3 bases: TGTGCCTCCGGACAGGGTGGGTATGAGCAGTTCTTC. This gives the protein CASGQGGYEQFF.

The V call is TRBV5-6, the J call TRBJ2-2, with 9 bases fitting TRBD1. This CDR3 is built from 12 residues. Looked up from germline, CDR1 is SGHDT and CDR2 is YYEEEE. V was clipped by 2 bases and J by 12 bases; unmatched bases: 2. In DNA, the CDR3 is TGTGCCAGCAGCTTACAGGGGGCAAAGCTGTTTTTT. This gives the protein CASSLQGAKLFF.

The V call is TRBV30, the J call TRBJ1-1; D gene unclear. V was clipped by 0 bases and J by 4 bases, with 9 bases between them. Germline CDR1 reads GTSNPN; CDR2 reads SVGIG (reference sequence). The CDR3 is 13 residues long. CDR3 bases: TGTGCCTGGAGTGTCCAGGAAGGCACTGAAGCTTTCTTT. Translating it yields CAWSVQEGTEAFF.

J is TRBJ2-1 and V is TRBV27; 12 bases are shared with TRBD2. The CDR3 loop spans 19 amino acids. V lost 3 bases and J lost 4; bases outside the gene matches: 13. The V gene's germline CDR1 is MNHEY and CDR2 SMNVEV (reference sequence). Here the CDR3 reads CASSFLGRTSGTRYNEQFF. The CDR3, as DNA: TGTGCCAGCAGTTTCTTGGGAAGGACTAGCGGGACTAGGTACAATGAGCAGTTCTTC.

In DNA form, the CDR3 reads TGTGCCAGCAGCTTGGCCAAGGGACAGGGTGGGCCTGAAGCTTTCTTT. This sequence encodes CASSLAKGQGGPEAFF. This chain joins TRBV5-4 and TRBJ1-1, with 9 bases matching TRBD1. V lost 0 bases, J lost 6 bases, and 9 bases stayed unmatched. This CDR3 comprises 16 residues. Germline V CDR1 and CDR2: SGHNT, YYREEE (reference sequence).

The genes are TRBV19 and TRBJ1-3, with unresolved D. V shed 9 bases and J shed 0 bases, with 15 bases lying between them. The CDR3 sequence is 15 residues long. Germline V gives CDR1 LNHDA, CDR2 SQIVND (reference sequence). The CDR3 sequence is CASLPLGSSGNTIYF. The CDR3 coding sequence is TGTGCCAGCTTACCTTTGGGGAGCTCTGGAAACACCATATATTTT.

The chain uses TRBV6-5 and TRBJ1-1; 12 bases are a match to TRBD1. V trimming: 2 bases; J trimming: 11 bases; junction bases outside the gene matches: 9. Germline V lookup: CDR1 MNHEY, CDR2 SVGAGI. CDR3 length: 15 residues. CDR3 in amino acids: CASSYRGQGATRAFF. The CDR3 DNA is TGTGCCAGCAGTTACAGGGGACAGGGGGCTACGAGGGCTTTCTTT.

The chain uses TRBV27 and TRBJ2-1; weak D call: TRBD1 (5 bases). V lost 5 bases and J 0 bases, leaving 14 bases between the germline ends. Germline values: CDR1 MNHEY, CDR2 SMNVEV (reference sequence). The CDR3 is made up of 16 amino acids. The CDR3, as DNA: TGTGCCAGCAGTCGGACACAATACAGCTCCTACAATGAGCAGTTCTTC. This translates into CASSRTQYSSYNEQFF.

V gene TRBV5-1 combines with J gene TRBJ2-7, with TRBD1 identical over 7 bases. Germline V lookup: CDR1 SGHRS, CDR2 YFSETQ. The CDR3 has 14 residues. The J segment lost 2 bases and the V segment lost 4 bases, leaving 6 bases of the junction unmatched. CDR3 bases: TGCGCCAGCAGCATCCAGGGGGAAACCTACGAGCAGTACTTC. It codes for CASSIQGETYEQYF.

The rearrangement joins TRBV4-1 to TRBJ2-1; 16 positions match TRBD2. The length of the CDR3 is 17 residues. V dropped 4 bases and J dropped 4; count of bases not matched to a gene: 4. Looked up from germline, CDR1 is MGHRA and CDR2 is YSYEKL. The CDR3 sequence: CASSPGLAGGTYNEQFF. The CDR3 DNA reads as TGCGCCAGCAGCCCGGGACTAGCGGGAGGGACATACAATGAGCAGTTCTTC.

The J gene is TRBJ2-2, the V gene TRBV30, with 11 bases that match TRBD2. After removal of 1 base from V and 2 bases from J, the junction contained 6 bases not matched to a gene. There are 17 residues in the CDR3. Looked up from germline, CDR1 is GTSNPN and CDR2 is SVGIG (reference sequence). CDR3 loop: CAWSGLAGSFNTGELFF. CDR3 DNA: TGTGCCTGGAGTGGACTAGCGGGGTCATTTAACACCGGGGAGCTGTTTTTT.

V gene TRBV6-4 combines with J gene TRBJ2-2, with D possibly matching TRBD2 (5 bases). The CDR3 runs 18 residues. V was trimmed by 1 base and J by 4 bases, leaving 19 bases between them. The germline CDR1 and CDR2 sequences are MRHNA and SNTAGT. CDR3 protein: CASSDLEGPKRATGELFF. In DNA, the CDR3 is TGTGCCAGCAGTGACTTAGAAGGGCCGAAGAGGGCCACCGGGGAGCTGTTTTTT.

CDR3 sequence (DNA): TGCGCCAGCAGCCGACGAGCGGGAGGATCCTACGAGCAGTACTTC. This translates into CASSRRAGGSYEQYF. The chain joins TRBV5-1 to TRBJ2-7; 9 nucleotides align to TRBD2. The ends lost 4 bases at V and 1 base at J; junction bases unmatched: 6. The CDR3 extends over 15 amino acids. Looked up from germline, CDR1 is SGHRS and CDR2 is YFSETQ.

Concerning this clone: The junction departs from germline at one end; a sequencing error may be responsible. The CDR3 protein is CAISSGGGNETQYF. The CDR3 nucleotides are TGTGCAATCAGCTCGGGCGGGGGGAATGAGACCCAGTACTTC. This sequence joins TRBV10-3 and TRBJ2-5, with 8 bases lining up with TRBD2. This CDR3 is 14 amino acids long. CDR1 is ENHRY and CDR2 is SYGVKD in the germline V gene.

There are a few counts of this clone. The chain has TRBV20-1 and TRBJ1-4; no definite D call. Between the trimmed V and J ends, which lost 3 bases and 8 bases, there was a span of 13 bases. CDR3 size: 13 residues. CDR1 and CDR2 (germline): DFQATT, SNEGSKA (reference sequence). The CDR3 region is CSASRGDLEKLFF. The CDR3 DNA follows: TGCAGTGCTAGTCGGGGAGACCTAGAAAAACTGTTTTTT.

Points on this clone: The sample carries other DNA sequences with the same CDR3. J is TRBJ2-7 and V is TRBV5-1, with 9 bases matching TRBD1. J gave up 3 bases and V 3 bases, and 4 bases lay outside the gene matches. From germline, CDR1 is SGHRS and CDR2 YFSETQ. This CDR3 has 14 residues. The CDR3 region is CASSSGQGLYEQYF. CDR3 DNA: TGCGCCAGCAGCTCCGGACAGGGGCTCTACGAGCAGTACTTC.

This chain links TRBV5-5 with TRBJ2-2; a possible D gene is TRBD2 (6 bases). The CDR3 runs to 15 residues. V dropped 4 bases and J dropped 0 bases, with 10 bases sitting between them. The germline CDR1 and CDR2 sequences are SGHKS and YYEKEE (reference sequence). The CDR3 DNA sequence: TGTGCCAGCAGCCCCCTAGCGTCGAACACCGGGGAGCTGTTTTTT. Translating it yields CASSPLASNTGELFF.

This chain connects TRBV6-5 to TRBJ1-5; 9 bases agree with TRBD1. V dropped 6 bases and J dropped 9; count of bases not matched to a gene: 9. This CDR3 contains 14 residues. Germline-derived CDR1 and CDR2 are MNHEY and SVGAGI. The CDR3 region has the DNA TGTGCCAGCAGACGGACAGGGGCCGGTATGCCCCAGCATTTT. Residues: CASRRTGAGMPQHF.

The chain carries TRBV2 and TRBJ2-1; D remains ambiguous. In germline, CDR1 is SNHLY, CDR2 FYNNEI. Trimming removed 6 bases at V and 2 bases at J, with 8 bases between. The CDR3 contains 13 residues. Here the CDR3 DNA reads TGTGCCAGCAGCTCCCAGACCTACAATGAGCAGTTCTTC. This sequence encodes CASSSQTYNEQFF.

The chain combines TRBV5-1 with TRBJ1-5, with a weak D call TRBD1 (5 bases). Trimming left V 0 bases short and J 4 bases short, with 8 bases between. The CDR3 consists of 14 residues. The germline V gene has CDR1 SGHRS and CDR2 YFSETQ. Here the CDR3 reads CASSLGDRNQPQHF. The CDR3 DNA follows: TGCGCCAGCAGCTTGGGTGACAGAAATCAGCCCCAGCATTTT. Drawing the rest from reference TRBV5-1 and TRBJ1-5, the complete variable domain is KAGVTQTPRYLIKTRGQQVTLSCSPISGHRSVSWYQQTPGQGLQFLFEYFSETQRNKGNFPGRFSGRQFSNSRSEMNVSTLELGDSALYLCASSLGDRNQPQHFGDGTRLSIL.

The J gene is TRBJ1-5, the V gene TRBV28; 8 nucleotides match TRBD1. There are 16 residues in the CDR3. CDR1 and CDR2 from the germline V gene are MDHEN and SYDVKM. V was clipped by 6 bases and J by 2 bases; unmatched bases: 9. The CDR3 is CASRSGQGGRNQPQHF. CDR3 DNA: TGTGCCAGCAGGTCCGGACAGGGCGGGCGCAATCAGCCCCAGCATTTT.

J is TRBJ2-1 and V is TRBV23-1; D perhaps matches TRBD2 (5 bases). TRBV23-1 belongs to the ORF category, with a function that is uncertain. With 9 bases removed from V and 7 bases from J, the gap between germline ends came to 19 bases. The CDR3 is made up of 14 amino acids. CDR3 DNA sequence: TGCGCCAGTAAAAGGGAGAAGGCAAGGAATGAGCAGTTCTTC. Residues: CASKREKARNEQFF.

The chain combines TRBV5-1 with TRBJ2-4; TRBD1 matches 9 bases. With 5 bases clipped from V and 2 bases from J, the junction kept 14 bases outside the gene matches. Germline V lookup: CDR1 SGHRS, CDR2 YFSETQ. The CDR3 covers 18 residues. The CDR3 DNA reads TGCGCCAGCAGTTCACGACCTCCGGGACAGGGCACCAAAAACATTCAGTACTTC. It specifies CASSSRPPGQGTKNIQYF.

This clone was seen a few times. The chain carries TRBV28 and TRBJ1-4; perhaps TRBD1 as D (5 bases). The germline V gene encodes CDR1 MDHEN and CDR2 SYDVKM. V lost 3 bases and J 7 bases, leaving 12 bases between the germline ends. This CDR3 has 14 residues. The CDR3 loop is CASSFAGGTEKLFF. The CDR3 nucleotides read TGTGCCAGCAGTTTCGCCGGGGGAACTGAAAAACTGTTTTTT.

The J gene is TRBJ2-1, the V gene TRBV27; a possible D gene is TRBD2 (5 bases). V was cut by 4 bases and J by 3 bases, with 7 bases left in between. The CDR3 totals 13 residues. CDR1 MNHEY and CDR2 SMNVEV come from the germline V gene (reference sequence). The CDR3 loop reads CASSYRDYNEQFF. The CDR3 DNA sequence: TGTGCCAGCAGTTACCGGGACTACAATGAGCAGTTCTTC.

The chain joins TRBV27 to TRBJ1-2; D remains ambiguous. The germline V and J ends were trimmed by 4 bases and 4 bases, with 4 bases remaining between them. There are 11 residues in the CDR3. Germline V lookup: CDR1 MNHEY, CDR2 SMNVEV (reference sequence). The CDR3 loop is CASSSGYGYTF. DNA of the CDR3: TGTGCCAGCAGTTCCGGCTATGGCTACACCTTC.

This clone was observed a few times. Mismatch with germline at one junction end may stem from a read error. The chain is built from TRBV12-3 or TRBV12-4 and TRBJ1-1, with D uncertain. The CDR3 spans 13 residues. CDR3 sequence: CASSLGLMGGPNF. Here the CDR3 DNA reads TGTGCCAGCAGTTTGGGTCTAATGGGAGGGCCGAACTTT.